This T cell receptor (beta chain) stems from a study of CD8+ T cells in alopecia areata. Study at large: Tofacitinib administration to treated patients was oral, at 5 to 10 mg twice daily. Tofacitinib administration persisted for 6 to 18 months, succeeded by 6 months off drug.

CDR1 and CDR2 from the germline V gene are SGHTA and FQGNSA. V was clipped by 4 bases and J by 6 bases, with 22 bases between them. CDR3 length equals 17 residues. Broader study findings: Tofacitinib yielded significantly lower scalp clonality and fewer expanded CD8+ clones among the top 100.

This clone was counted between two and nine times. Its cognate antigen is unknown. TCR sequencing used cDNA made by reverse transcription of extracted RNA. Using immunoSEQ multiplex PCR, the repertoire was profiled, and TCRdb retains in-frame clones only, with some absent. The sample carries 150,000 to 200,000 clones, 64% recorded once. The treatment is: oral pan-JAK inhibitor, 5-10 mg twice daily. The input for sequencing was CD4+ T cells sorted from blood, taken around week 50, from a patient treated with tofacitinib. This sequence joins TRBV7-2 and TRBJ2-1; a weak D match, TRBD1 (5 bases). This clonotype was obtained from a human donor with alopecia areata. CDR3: CASSSLAGIRKGNEQFF. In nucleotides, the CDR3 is TGTGCCAGCAGCTCCCTGGCAGGGATTAGGAAGGGCAATGAGCAGTTCTTC.